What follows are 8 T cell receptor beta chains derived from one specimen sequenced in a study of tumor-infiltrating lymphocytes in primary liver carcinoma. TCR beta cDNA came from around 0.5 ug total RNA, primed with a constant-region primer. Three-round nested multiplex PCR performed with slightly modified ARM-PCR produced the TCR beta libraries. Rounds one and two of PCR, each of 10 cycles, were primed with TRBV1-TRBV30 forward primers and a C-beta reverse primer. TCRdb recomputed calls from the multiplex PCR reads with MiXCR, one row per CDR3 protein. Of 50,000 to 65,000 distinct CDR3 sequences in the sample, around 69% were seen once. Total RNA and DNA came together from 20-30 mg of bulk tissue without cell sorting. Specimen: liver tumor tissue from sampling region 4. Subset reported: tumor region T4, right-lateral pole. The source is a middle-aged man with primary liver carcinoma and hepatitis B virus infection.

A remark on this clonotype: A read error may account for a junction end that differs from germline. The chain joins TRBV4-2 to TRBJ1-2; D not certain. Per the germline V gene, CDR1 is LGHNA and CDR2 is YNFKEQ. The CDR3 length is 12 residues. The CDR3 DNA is TGTGTCAGCAGTGCTGAGGCAGACGGCTACACCTTC. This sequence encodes CVSSAEADGYTF.

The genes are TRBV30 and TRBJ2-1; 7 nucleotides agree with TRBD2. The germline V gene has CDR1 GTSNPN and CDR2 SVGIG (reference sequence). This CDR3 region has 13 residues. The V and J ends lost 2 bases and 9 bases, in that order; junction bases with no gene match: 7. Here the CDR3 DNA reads TGTGCCTGGAGTAGCGGGACGTGCAGTGAGCAGTTCTTC. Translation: CAWSSGTCSEQFF.

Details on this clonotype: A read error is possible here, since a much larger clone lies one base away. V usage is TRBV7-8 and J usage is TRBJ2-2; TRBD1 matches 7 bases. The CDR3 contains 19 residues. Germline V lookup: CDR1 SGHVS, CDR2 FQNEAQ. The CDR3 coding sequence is TGTGCCAGCATTCGACCCCGACAGGGAACGGTAGGACTCACCTGGGAGCTGTTTTTT. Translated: CASIRPRQGTVGLTWELFF.

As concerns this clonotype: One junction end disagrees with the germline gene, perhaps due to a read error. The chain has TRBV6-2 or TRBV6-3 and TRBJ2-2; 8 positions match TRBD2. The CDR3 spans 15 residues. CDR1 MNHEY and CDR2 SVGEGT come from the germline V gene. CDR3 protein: CASREAGVWPGELFF. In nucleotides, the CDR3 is TGTGCCAGCAGAGAAGCGGGAGTATGGCCCGGGGAGCTATTTTTT.

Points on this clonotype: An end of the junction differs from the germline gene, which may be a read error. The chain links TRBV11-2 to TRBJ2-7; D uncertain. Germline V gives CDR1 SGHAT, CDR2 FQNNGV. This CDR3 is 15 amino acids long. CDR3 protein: CASSLESRISDERYF. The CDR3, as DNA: TGTGCCAGCAGCTTAGAGTCCAGGATCTCTGACGAGCGGTACTTC.

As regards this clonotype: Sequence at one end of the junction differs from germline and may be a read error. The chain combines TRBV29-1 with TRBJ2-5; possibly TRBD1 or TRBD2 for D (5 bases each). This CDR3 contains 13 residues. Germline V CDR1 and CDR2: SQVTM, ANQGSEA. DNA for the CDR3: TGCAGCGCTACGATGGGGGTTGGGAAGACCCTGTACTTC. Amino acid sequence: CSATMGVGKTLYF.

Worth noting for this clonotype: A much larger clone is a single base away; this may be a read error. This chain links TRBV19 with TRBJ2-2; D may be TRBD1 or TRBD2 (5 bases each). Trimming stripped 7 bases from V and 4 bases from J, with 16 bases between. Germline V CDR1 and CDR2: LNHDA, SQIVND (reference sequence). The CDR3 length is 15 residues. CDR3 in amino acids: CASNMYGTGTGELFF. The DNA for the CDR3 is TGTGCCAGTAATATGTACGGGACGGGCACCGGGGAGCTGTTTTTT.

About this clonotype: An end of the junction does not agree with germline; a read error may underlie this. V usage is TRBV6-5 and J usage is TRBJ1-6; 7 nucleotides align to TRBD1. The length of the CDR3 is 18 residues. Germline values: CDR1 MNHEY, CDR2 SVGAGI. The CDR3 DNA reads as TGTGCCAGCAGTTACTTTTCGGGAGGGGGCTCCTATAATTCACTCCTCCACTTT. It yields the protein CASSYFSGGGSYNSLLHF.